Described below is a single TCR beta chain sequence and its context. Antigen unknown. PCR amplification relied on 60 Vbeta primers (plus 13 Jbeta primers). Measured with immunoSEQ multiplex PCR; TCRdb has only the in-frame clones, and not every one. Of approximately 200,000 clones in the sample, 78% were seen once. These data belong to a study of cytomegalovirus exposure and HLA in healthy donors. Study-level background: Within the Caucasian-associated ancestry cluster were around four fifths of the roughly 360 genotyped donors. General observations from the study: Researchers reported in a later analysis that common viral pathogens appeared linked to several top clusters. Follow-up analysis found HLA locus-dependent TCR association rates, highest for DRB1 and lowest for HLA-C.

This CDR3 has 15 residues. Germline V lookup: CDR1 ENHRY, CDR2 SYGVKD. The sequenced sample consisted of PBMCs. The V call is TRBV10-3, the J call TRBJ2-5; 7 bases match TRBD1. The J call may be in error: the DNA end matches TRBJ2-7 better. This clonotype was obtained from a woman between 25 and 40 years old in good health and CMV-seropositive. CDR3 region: CAISHDRVRAGEQYF. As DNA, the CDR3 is TGTGCCATCAGCCACGACAGGGTAAGGGCGGGCGAGCAGTACTTC.